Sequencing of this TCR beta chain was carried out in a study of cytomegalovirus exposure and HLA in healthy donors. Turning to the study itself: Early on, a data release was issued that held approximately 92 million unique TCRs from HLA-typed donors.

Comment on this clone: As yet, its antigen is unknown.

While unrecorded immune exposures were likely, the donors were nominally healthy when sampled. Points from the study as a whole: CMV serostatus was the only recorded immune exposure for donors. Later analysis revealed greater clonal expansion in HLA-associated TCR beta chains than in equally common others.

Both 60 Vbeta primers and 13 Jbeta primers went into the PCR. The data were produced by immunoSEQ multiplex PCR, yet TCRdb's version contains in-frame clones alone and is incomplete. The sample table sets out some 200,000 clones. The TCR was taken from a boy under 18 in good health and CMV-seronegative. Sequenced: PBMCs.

The CDR3 nucleotides are TGTGCCAGCAGCGCCGGGACAGGAGCTAACTATGGCTACACCTTC. Protein product: CASSAGTGANYGYTF. The chain joins TRBV9 to TRBJ1-2; 8 nucleotides align to TRBD1. J gave up 0 bases and V 3 bases, and 4 bases lay outside the gene matches. Looked up from germline, CDR1 is SGDLS and CDR2 is YYNGEE. This CDR3 has 15 residues.